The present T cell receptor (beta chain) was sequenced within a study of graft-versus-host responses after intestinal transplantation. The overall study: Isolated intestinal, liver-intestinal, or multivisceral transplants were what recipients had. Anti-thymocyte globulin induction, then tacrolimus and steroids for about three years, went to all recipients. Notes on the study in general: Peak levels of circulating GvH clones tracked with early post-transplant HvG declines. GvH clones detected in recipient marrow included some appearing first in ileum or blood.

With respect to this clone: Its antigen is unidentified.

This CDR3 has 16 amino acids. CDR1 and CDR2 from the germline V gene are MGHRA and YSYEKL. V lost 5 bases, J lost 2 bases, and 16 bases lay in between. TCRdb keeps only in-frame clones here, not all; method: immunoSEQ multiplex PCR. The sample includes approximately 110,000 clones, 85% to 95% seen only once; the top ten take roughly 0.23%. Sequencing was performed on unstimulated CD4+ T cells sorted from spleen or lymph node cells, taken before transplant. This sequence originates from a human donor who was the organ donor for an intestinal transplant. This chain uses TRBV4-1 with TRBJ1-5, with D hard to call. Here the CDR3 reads CASSTWEGPGNQPQHF. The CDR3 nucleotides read TGCGCCAGCAGCACCTGGGAGGGCCCAGGCAATCAGCCCCAGCATTTT.